What follows describes a single T cell receptor beta chain. Its target is unknown. The CDR3 spans 16 residues. The germline V gene encodes CDR1 LNHNV and CDR2 YYDKDF (reference sequence). V was trimmed by 0 bases and J by 0 bases, leaving 9 bases between them. This sample stems from a study of CD8+CD57+ T cells in acquired aplastic anemia. About the research overall: There were 9.5 million to 13 million reads, on average, for CD4+ cells from healthy donors. Findings and limits, study-wide: Shared by patients and controls, approximately 28 CD8+ CDR3s were abundant in patients. Statistical testing detected no significant gap in CD8+ Simpson's diversity between patients and controls.

It was genomic DNA that served as the template for profiling TCR beta VDJ and CDR3. TCRdb re-analysed the reads in MiXCR, keeping a single row per CDR3 protein. The data show 150,000 to 200,000 distinct CDR3 sequences, with approximately 49% seen just once and 2.5% to 3.5% held by the top ten. The gene calls are TRBV15 and TRBJ2-4; D is unclear. The material sequenced was sorted CD4+, CD8+, or CD8+CD57+ T cells (not recorded which) from PBMCs. The sequence was obtained from a human donor in good health. The CDR3 DNA reads TGTGCCACCAGCAGAGATGGACGGCCAGCCAAAAACATTCAGTACTTC. Translation: CATSRDGRPAKNIQYF.